These 3 T cell receptor beta chains originate from one sample sequenced in a study of cytotoxic CD8 clonotypes in ibrutinib-treated CLL. The repertoire was sequenced with immunoSEQ multiplex PCR; TCRdb's copy has only in-frame clones and lacks some. Seen here are roughly 130,000 clones, about 91% observed once, and the top ten hold approximately 11%. The sequenced sample was PBMCs, obtained after 12 months of ibrutinib treatment. These receptor sequences come from a human donor with chronic lymphocytic leukemia.

The genes are TRBV2 and TRBJ2-2, with TRBD2 matching over 7 bases. Germline V lookup: CDR1 SNHLY, CDR2 FYNNEI. J gave up 7 bases and V 4 bases, and 6 bases lay outside the gene matches. This CDR3 contains 14 residues. CDR3 residues: CASSVGGSFGELFF. Here the CDR3 DNA reads TGTGCCAGCAGTGTCGGCGGGAGCTTCGGGGAGCTGTTTTTT.

J is TRBJ1-4 and V is TRBV19; 9 bases match TRBD1. CDR3 size: 17 residues. Looked up from germline, CDR1 is LNHDA and CDR2 is SQIVND (reference sequence). The trim removed 9 bases at V and 7 bases at J, leaving 18 bases unmatched. The CDR3 sequence: CASSGQGKQGSREKLFF. The CDR3 nucleotides are TGTGCCAGCTCTGGACAGGGGAAACAAGGAAGCCGTGAAAAACTGTTTTTT.

The chain joins TRBV7-2 to TRBJ2-1; possible D gene TRBD1, 5 bases. The CDR3 sequence is 18 residues long. Trimming left V 1 base short and J 6 bases short, with 22 bases between. Germline V gene lookup returns CDR1 SGHTA and CDR2 FQGNSA. The CDR3 bases are TGTGCCAGCAGCTTAGTTTCAGGGTTGGCCAAACCCGGCAATGAGCAGTTCTTC. This codes for CASSLVSGLAKPGNEQFF.